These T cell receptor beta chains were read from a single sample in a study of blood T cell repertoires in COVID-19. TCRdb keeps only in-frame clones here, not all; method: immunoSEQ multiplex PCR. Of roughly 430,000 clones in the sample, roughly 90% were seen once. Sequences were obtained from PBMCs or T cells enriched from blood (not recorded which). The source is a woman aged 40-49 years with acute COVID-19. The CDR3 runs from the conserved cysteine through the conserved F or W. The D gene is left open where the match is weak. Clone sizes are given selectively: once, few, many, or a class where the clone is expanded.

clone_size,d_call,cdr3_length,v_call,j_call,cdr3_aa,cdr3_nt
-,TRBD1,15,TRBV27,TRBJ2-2,CASSFSTGGGGELFF,TGTGCCAGCAGTTTTTCGACAGGGGGTGGCGGGGAGCTGTTTTTT
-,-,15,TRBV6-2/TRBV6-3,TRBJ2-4,CASSLAVLAKNIQYF,TGTGCCAGCAGCTTAGCGGTTCTAGCCAAAAACATTCAGTACTTC
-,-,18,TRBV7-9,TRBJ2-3,CASSSRDSWASSTDTQYF,TGTGCCAGCAGCTCCCGGGACTCATGGGCCTCTAGCACAGATACGCAGTATTTT
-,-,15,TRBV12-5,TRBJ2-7,CASGLTHRSPYEQYF,TGTGCTAGTGGTTTAACCCACAGGAGCCCCTACGAGCAGTACTTC
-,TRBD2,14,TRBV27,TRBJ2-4,CASRAPGGRNIQYF,TGTGCCAGCAGAGCCCCGGGGGGGCGAAACATTCAGTACTTC
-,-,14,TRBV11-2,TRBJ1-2,CASSTHLAGRGYTF,TGTGCCAGCAGTACACACCTCGCAGGGCGAGGCTACACCTTC
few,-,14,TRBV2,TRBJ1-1,CASSEVGGITEAFF,TGTGCCAGCAGTGAAGTCGGGGGTATTACTGAAGCTTTCTTT
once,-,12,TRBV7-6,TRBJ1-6,CASSPGNSPLHF,TGTGCCAGCAGTCCGGGTAATTCACCCCTCCACTTT
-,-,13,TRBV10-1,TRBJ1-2,CASSENAGNGYTF,TGCGCCAGCAGTGAGAACGCAGGGAACGGCTACACCTTC
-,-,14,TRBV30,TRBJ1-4,CAWNFGTPNEKLFF,TGTGCCTGGAATTTCGGGACACCGAATGAAAAACTGTTTTTT
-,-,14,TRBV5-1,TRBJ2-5,CASSLDAFQETQYF,TGCGCCAGCAGCTTGGATGCGTTCCAAGAGACCCAGTACTTC